The source of this TCR beta chain is a study of shared clonotypes between healthy human individuals. Trimming at V came to 10 bases and at J to 4 bases, leaving 7 bases not matched to a gene. CDR3 size: 13 residues. Looked up from germline, CDR1 is ENHRY and CDR2 is SYGVKD. Method: immunoSEQ multiplex PCR; TCRdb's copy keeps in-frame clones and lacks some. The sample includes about 1 million clones, about 70% seen only once; the top ten take 1.5%. The chain uses TRBV10-3 and TRBJ1-1; 9 bases agree with TRBD1. Sample: memory CD4+ T cells sorted from blood. Indicated subset: CD45RA-negative fraction. The sequence was collected from a man younger than 35 in good health. DNA for the CDR3: TGTGCCAGCCTACAGGGGGCTGGCACTGAAGCTTTCTTT. It codes for CASLQGAGTEAFF.